These 13 T cell receptor beta chains came from one sample sequenced in a study of T cells in Graves' hyperthyroidism and ophthalmopathy. TCR beta CDR3 sequences were amplified from RNA transcripts. HTBI primers were the set used in a first-round RT-PCR of the TCR CDR3. TCRdb re-derived calls from the multiplex PCR reads in MiXCR, one entry per CDR3 protein. The profile covers about 720,000 distinct CDR3 sequences, with about 16% appearing a single time and under 8.5% taken by the ten largest. Sequencing was performed on blood. These receptor sequences come from a young man with Graves' hyperthyroidism.

This clonotype was recorded at least ten times. This chain connects TRBV7-3 to TRBJ2-3; 9 positions match TRBD2. The CDR3 runs to 15 residues. The trim removed 3 bases at V and 4 bases at J, leaving 5 bases unmatched. Germline-derived CDR1 and CDR2 are SGHTA and FQGTGA. The CDR3 here is CASSFGGRAADTQYF. CDR3 coding DNA: TGTGCCAGCAGCTTTGGCGGGAGGGCCGCAGATACGCAGTATTTT.

This clonotype was detected ten times or more. Written as DNA, the CDR3 is TGCGCCAGCAGCACAGCGGGTAAAGAGACCCAGTACTTC. Its protein is CASSTAGKETQYF. The chain uses TRBV5-1 and TRBJ2-5; possibly TRBD2 for D (6 bases). This CDR3 has 13 residues. CDR1 and CDR2 (germline): SGHRS, YFSETQ. V was cut by 4 bases and J by 3 bases, with 10 bases left in between.

The J gene is TRBJ2-5, the V gene TRBV10-3; D is possibly TRBD1 or TRBD2 (5 bases each). The V gene lost 6 bases and the J gene lost 2 bases, with 13 bases spanning the gap. Germline V CDR1 and CDR2: ENHRY, SYGVKD. CDR3 length: 14 residues. DNA of the CDR3: TGTGCCATCAGAGAAGGTGGGGGACAAGAGACCCAGTACTTC. It encodes CAIREGGGQETQYF.

This clonotype showed up many times. The chain combines TRBV7-2 with TRBJ1-1; a possible D gene is TRBD1 (6 bases). The CDR3 consists of 12 residues. Trimming stripped 5 bases from V and 10 bases from J, with 14 bases between. CDR1 is SGHTA, CDR2 FQGNSA, per germline. The CDR3 sequence: CASSHYRAGAFF. CDR3 DNA sequence: TGTGCCAGCAGCCATTACAGGGCGGGAGCTTTCTTT.

This clonotype has at least ten counts. This chain joins TRBV6-5 and TRBJ2-1; 8 nucleotides match TRBD2. J gave up 4 bases and V 2 bases, and 7 bases lay outside the gene matches. Germline V gene sequence: CDR1 MNHEY, CDR2 SVGAGI. The CDR3 consists of 16 residues. CDR3 in amino acids: CASSYGLAGGYNEQFF. The CDR3 nucleotides are TGTGCCAGCAGTTACGGGCTAGCGGGTGGGTACAATGAGCAGTTCTTC.

The chain is built from TRBV28 and TRBJ1-2; D unclear. The CDR3 runs to 13 residues. V was cut by 8 bases and J by 5 bases, with 15 bases left in between. Germline V gives CDR1 MDHEN, CDR2 SYDVKM. The CDR3 DNA reads TGTGCCAGCCAGACCGGTCCCTTTTATGGCTACACCTTC. Translation: CASQTGPFYGYTF.

V gene TRBV27 combines with J gene TRBJ2-7; no reliable D call. CDR3 length: 14 residues. Germline loops: CDR1 MNHEY, CDR2 SMNVEV (reference sequence). V lost 4 bases and J 2 bases, leaving 12 bases between the germline ends. As DNA, the CDR3 is TGTGCCAGCAGTTACTCGGACGGGCCCTACGAGCAGTACTTC. This codes for CASSYSDGPYEQYF.

This clonotype was detected many times. The chain is built from TRBV27 and TRBJ2-5; D gene ambiguous. V lost 5 bases and J lost 5, with 15 bases in between. Per germline, CDR1 MNHEY and CDR2 SMNVEV (reference sequence). The CDR3 runs to 14 residues. This CDR3 reads CASSPRTPGETQYF. The CDR3 DNA reads as TGTGCCAGCAGTCCGCGGACCCCCGGGGAGACCCAGTACTTC.

The chain joins TRBV20-1 to TRBJ1-2; 9 bases match TRBD1. The CDR3 has 16 residues. The trim removed 0 bases at V and 7 bases at J, leaving 12 bases unmatched. Per the germline V gene, CDR1 is DFQATT and CDR2 is SNEGSKA (reference sequence). CDR3 nucleotides: TGCAGTGCTAGAGATGGGAGCGGGACAGGGTTGGGTGGCTACACCTTC. This gives the protein CSARDGSGTGLGGYTF.

This clonotype was observed at least ten times. V gene TRBV30 combines with J gene TRBJ2-1; D may correspond to TRBD1 or TRBD2 (6 bases each). This CDR3 comprises 14 residues. Germline V gene sequence: CDR1 GTSNPN, CDR2 SVGIG (reference sequence). Trimming shortened V by 0 bases and J by 7 bases, and 13 bases separated the two germline ends. CDR3 DNA: TGTGCCTGGAGTGTAGGGGGGTATGTGAATGAGCAGTTCTTC. Its protein is CAWSVGGYVNEQFF. Drawing the rest from reference TRBV30 and TRBJ2-1, the complete variable domain is SQTIHQWPATLVQPVGSPLSLECTVEGTSNPNLYWYRQAAGRGLQLLFYSVGIGQISSEVPQNLSASRPQDRQFILSSKKLLLSDSGFYLCAWSVGGYVNEQFFGPGTRLTVL.

In this sample, this clonotype turned up many times. Mismatch with germline at one junction end may stem from a read error. The V and J genes are TRBV20-1 and TRBJ2-5, with 8 bases aligning to TRBD1. The CDR3 length is 11 residues. Germline CDR1 is DFQATT and CDR2 is SNEGSKA (reference sequence). In DNA, the CDR3 is TGCAGTGCCAGACAGGGGCGAAGCCTCAACTTC. It translates to CSARQGRSLNF.

This clonotype was detected many times. V and J are TRBV20-1 and TRBJ1-1, with D possibly TRBD1 on 5 matching bases. The V end lost 3 bases, the J end lost 10 bases, and 21 bases lay between the germline ends. The CDR3 covers 14 residues. CDR1 and CDR2 from the germline V gene are DFQATT and SNEGSKA (reference sequence). The CDR3 nucleotides are TGCAGTGCTAGTCGTACGGGAGGGGAAATGGGAGCTTTCTTT. As protein: CSASRTGGEMGAFF.

Many counts were recorded for this clonotype. V is TRBV2 and J is TRBJ1-2; perhaps TRBD1 as D (5 bases). Trimming cost V 4 bases and J 2 bases, with 8 bases left between them. Germline V gives CDR1 SNHLY, CDR2 FYNNEI. The CDR3 runs 13 residues. CDR3 in amino acids: CASSAQGNYGYTF. The DNA of the CDR3 is TGTGCCAGCAGTGCCCAGGGAAACTATGGCTACACCTTC.